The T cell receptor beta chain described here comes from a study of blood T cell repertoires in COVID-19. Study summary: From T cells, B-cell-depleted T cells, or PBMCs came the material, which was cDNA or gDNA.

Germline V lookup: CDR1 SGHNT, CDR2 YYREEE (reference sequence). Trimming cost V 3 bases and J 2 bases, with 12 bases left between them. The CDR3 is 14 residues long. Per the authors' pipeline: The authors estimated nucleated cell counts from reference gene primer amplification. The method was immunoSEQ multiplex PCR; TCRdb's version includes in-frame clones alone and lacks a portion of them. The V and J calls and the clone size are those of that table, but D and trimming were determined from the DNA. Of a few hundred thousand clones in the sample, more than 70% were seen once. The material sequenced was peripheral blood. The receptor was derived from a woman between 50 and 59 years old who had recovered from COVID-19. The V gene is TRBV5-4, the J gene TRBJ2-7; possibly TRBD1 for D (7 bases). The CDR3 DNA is TGTGCCAGCAGCTCAGGGGGGAGCACCTACGAGCAGTACTTC. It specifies CASSSGGSTYEQYF.